The 26 T cell receptor beta chains presented below share a single source sample, sequenced in a study of T cell clonotyping in hematopoietic cell transplantation. The assay was immunoSEQ multiplex PCR, and TCRdb's table has in-frame clones only and misses some. This table has about 36,000 clones, 85% to 95% appearing once. This sample's time point: recipient sample about 28 days before transplant, after cytoreduction. Source: peripheral blood mononuclear cells, taken before stem cell transplant. The receptors shown here come from a man in his forties with chronic myeloid leukemia. Some clones in this sample may be carry-over from other donors' samples.

V usage is TRBV6-5 and J usage is TRBJ2-7; D gene unclear. This CDR3 is 11 amino acids long. The V and J ends lost 7 bases and 7 bases respectively, with 11 bases between them. Germline values: CDR1 MNHEY, CDR2 SVGAGI. In DNA, the CDR3 is TGTGCCAGCACCCGCTTGGGGGAGCAGTACTTC. Protein product: CASTRLGEQYF.

The rearrangement uses TRBV27 and TRBJ2-5; 7 bases align to TRBD1. The V segment lost 5 bases and the J segment 5 bases; nucleotides outside the gene matches: 8. In germline, CDR1 is MNHEY, CDR2 SMNVEV (reference sequence). CDR3 length equals 14 residues. CDR3 sequence reads: CASSPSDREETQYF. CDR3 bases: TGTGCCAGCAGTCCCTCAGACAGGGAGGAGACCCAGTACTTC.

V gene TRBV27 combines with J gene TRBJ1-2; 8 bases align to TRBD1. Germline V lookup: CDR1 MNHEY, CDR2 SMNVEV (reference sequence). V lost 0 bases and J lost 8; bases outside the gene matches: 11. CDR3 size: 16 residues. CDR3 DNA sequence: TGTGCCAGCAGTTTATCTCGATCGGGACAGGTGGAGGGCTACACCTTC. Translated, it gives CASSLSRSGQVEGYTF.

This clone was observed once. This chain uses TRBV6-6 with TRBJ2-7; TRBD1 matches 7 bases. The CDR3 consists of 15 residues. Unmatched junction bases numbered 7, after V lost 4 bases and J lost 1 base. Germline V gene lookup returns CDR1 MNHNY and CDR2 SVGAGI (reference sequence). In DNA, the CDR3 is TGTGCCAGCAGTTCGGGGACAGAATATTCCTACGAGCAGTACTTC. This codes for CASSSGTEYSYEQYF.

CDR3 nucleotide sequence: TGTGCCAGCAGCCCACCCAGGGAGCGAGGATTGGCTGAAGCTTTCTTT. As protein: CASSPPRERGLAEAFF. This chain links TRBV7-9 with TRBJ1-1, with a tentative D call TRBD1 (5 bases). The V end lost 5 bases, the J end lost 6 bases, and 22 bases lay between the germline ends. This CDR3 is 16 amino acids long. Germline lookup yields CDR1 SEHNR and CDR2 FQNEAQ (reference sequence).

The J gene is TRBJ1-4, the V gene TRBV10-2; D not certain. Germline V gene sequence: CDR1 WSHSY, CDR2 SAAADI. V dropped 3 bases and J dropped 2 bases, with 16 bases sitting between them. The CDR3 runs 17 residues. The CDR3 region has the DNA TGCGCCAGCAGTGAACCCGGCAGTCCGGCCACTAATGAAAAACTGTTTTTT. It translates to CASSEPGSPATNEKLFF.

V gene TRBV30 combines with J gene TRBJ1-2, with D uncertain. Germline CDR1 is GTSNPN and CDR2 is SVGIG (reference sequence). CDR3 length: 15 amino acids. With 0 bases removed from V and 4 bases from J, the gap between germline ends came to 15 bases. The CDR3 protein is CAWSVAAVLLYGYTF. In DNA, the CDR3 is TGTGCCTGGAGTGTAGCCGCAGTGTTACTCTATGGCTACACCTTC.

The chain recombines TRBV14 with TRBJ1-4; maybe TRBD1 (5 bases). This CDR3 spans 16 amino acids. Germline CDR1 is SGHDN and CDR2 is FVKESK. V lost 4 bases and J 2 bases, leaving 14 bases between the germline ends. DNA of the CDR3: TGTGCCAGCAGCCTGTCTTTGGGGCGGACTAATGAAAAACTGTTTTTT. Protein product: CASSLSLGRTNEKLFF.

V is TRBV6-1 and J is TRBJ2-7, with TRBD1 matching 7 bases. CDR3 length: 15 amino acids. The junction had 14 bases not matched to a gene; V was cut back by 8 bases and J by 4 bases. Germline V gene data show CDR1 as MNHNS and CDR2 as SASEGT. CDR3 in DNA: TGTGCCAGCTGGAGAGGGGGCCACGGGCCATACGAGCAGTACTTC. It codes for CASWRGGHGPYEQYF.

This chain uses TRBV11-3 with TRBJ2-7, with no clear D. The CDR3 sequence is 11 residues long. Germline values: CDR1 SGHNT, CDR2 YENEEA. V lost 3 bases and J lost 3, with 3 bases in between. The CDR3 spells CASSFHYEQYF. CDR3 DNA sequence: TGTGCCAGCAGCTTCCACTACGAGCAGTACTTC.

The chain couples TRBV27 to TRBJ2-7; TRBD1 aligns across 8 bases. After removal of 0 bases from V and 2 bases from J, the junction contained 3 bases not matched to a gene. Germline V gives CDR1 MNHEY, CDR2 SMNVEV (reference sequence). The length of the CDR3 is 15 residues. The CDR3 bases are TGTGCCAGCAGTTTATCTCAGACAGGGGCCTACGAGCAGTACTTC. Encoded protein: CASSLSQTGAYEQYF.

The chain employs TRBV7-2 and TRBJ1-6, with D perhaps TRBD1 (5 bases). Germline lookup yields CDR1 SGHTA and CDR2 FQGNSA. There are 14 residues in the CDR3. V was shortened by 7 bases and J by 10 bases, with 17 bases between the two germline ends. The CDR3 loop reads CASTQLWGESPLHF. The CDR3 coding sequence is TGTGCCAGCACCCAACTCTGGGGGGAATCACCCCTCCACTTT.

The CDR3 here is CASSQAPGQGVTEAFF. The CDR3 bases are TGCGCCAGCAGCCAAGCCCCGGGACAGGGAGTCACTGAAGCTTTCTTT. This rearrangement joins TRBV4-3 to TRBJ1-1; 9 positions match TRBD1. V dropped 1 base and J dropped 4; count of bases not matched to a gene: 7. Germline V gene lookup returns CDR1 LGHNA and CDR2 YSLEER. CDR3 length equals 16 residues.

The CDR3 region is CASSQWGWGQPQHF. CDR3 coding DNA: TGCGCCAGCAGCCAATGGGGCTGGGGTCAGCCCCAGCATTTT. The gene calls are TRBV4-1 and TRBJ1-5; D may be TRBD1 (5 bases). V lost 2 bases to trimming and J lost 6 bases, with 11 bases between them. The germline gives CDR1 MGHRA, CDR2 YSYEKL. The CDR3 length is 14 residues.

This chain connects TRBV29-1 to TRBJ1-1; the D gene is possibly TRBD1 (6 bases). Trimming removed 6 bases at V and 2 bases at J, with 16 bases between. Looked up from germline, CDR1 is SQVTM and CDR2 is ANQGSEA. The CDR3 spans 14 residues. The CDR3 nucleotides read TGCAGCGTCGCAGGCCGGGGGCTTAACACTGAAGCTTTCTTT. Amino acids: CSVAGRGLNTEAFF.

The chain joins TRBV19 to TRBJ1-3; D ambiguous. In germline, CDR1 is LNHDA, CDR2 SQIVND (reference sequence). V lost 0 bases and J 0 bases, leaving 6 bases between the germline ends. This CDR3 has 15 amino acids. In DNA form, the CDR3 reads TGTGCCAGTAGTATAGAAGCCAGCTCTGGAAACACCATATATTTT. Amino acid sequence: CASSIEASSGNTIYF.

The rearrangement joins TRBV7-3 to TRBJ2-5; 8 bases fit TRBD1. Germline V gene lookup returns CDR1 SGHTA and CDR2 FQGTGA. CDR3 size: 13 residues. The junction had 3 bases not matched to a gene; V was cut back by 5 bases and J by 4 bases. The CDR3: CASSRGQGETQYF. In nucleotides, the CDR3 is TGTGCCAGCAGCCGCGGACAGGGAGAGACCCAGTACTTC. The variable domain in full, with the rest retrieved from reference TRBV7-3 and TRBJ2-5, is GAGVSQTPSNKVTEKGKYVELRCDPISGHTALYWYRQSLGQGPEFLIYFQGTGAADDSGLPNDRFFAVRPEGSVSTLKIQRTERGDSAVYLCASSRGQGETQYFGPGTRLLVL.

The gene calls are TRBV7-2 and TRBJ2-7, with D tentatively TRBD1 or TRBD2 (5 bases each). The germline gives CDR1 SGHTA, CDR2 FQGNSA. The CDR3 extends over 16 amino acids. V gave up 0 bases and J gave up 3 bases, with 15 bases separating them. The CDR3 nucleotides read TGTGCCAGCAGCTTAGCGCGGTTAGGGGAGATCTACGAGCAGTACTTC. It translates to CASSLARLGEIYEQYF.

The chain employs TRBV11-2 and TRBJ1-2, with no clear D. V was shortened by 4 bases and J by 2 bases, with 8 bases between the two germline ends. There are 13 residues in the CDR3. Germline CDR1 SGHAT, CDR2 FQNNGV. The CDR3 DNA reads as TGTGCCAGCAGCTCCCACCGAAACTATGGCTACACCTTC. The encoded protein is CASSSHRNYGYTF.

This rearrangement joins TRBV5-1 to TRBJ2-3; D ambiguous. The CDR3 is made up of 14 amino acids. CDR1 and CDR2 from the germline V gene are SGHRS and YFSETQ. With 4 bases removed from V and 1 base from J, the gap between germline ends came to 10 bases. The CDR3 DNA is TGCGCCAGCAGCCTACCTGGGGGCACAGATACGCAGTATTTT. It yields the protein CASSLPGGTDTQYF.

The chain has TRBV30 and TRBJ1-2; D is possibly TRBD1 (5 bases). V lost 5 bases and J lost 4, with 8 bases in between. The CDR3 consists of 11 residues. Germline CDR1 reads GTSNPN; CDR2 reads SVGIG (reference sequence). The CDR3 sequence: CAWGGSYGYTF. The CDR3 bases are TGTGCCTGGGGGGGGAGCTATGGCTACACCTTC.

The V gene is TRBV27, the J gene TRBJ2-2; 8 bases fit TRBD2. This CDR3 region has 16 residues. Germline loops: CDR1 MNHEY, CDR2 SMNVEV (reference sequence). With 2 bases clipped from V and 2 bases from J, the junction kept 4 bases outside the gene matches. In DNA form, the CDR3 reads TGTGCCAGCAGTTTACGGGGGGGGCAAAACACCGGGGAGCTGTTTTTT. Protein: CASSLRGGQNTGELFF.

The genes are TRBV28 and TRBJ1-2; D unclear. CDR1 MDHEN and CDR2 SYDVKM come from the germline V gene. The CDR3 extends over 12 amino acids. Trimming removed 4 bases from V and 8 bases from J, with 11 bases in between. The CDR3 protein is CASSSPQSGYTF. The CDR3, as DNA: TGTGCCAGCAGTTCCCCACAGAGCGGCTACACCTTC.

The rearrangement uses TRBV6-5 and TRBJ1-5, with D unclear. Deletions cut 2 bases from V and 4 bases from J, with 6 bases between. CDR1 is MNHEY and CDR2 is SVGAGI in the germline V gene. The CDR3 contains 13 residues. The CDR3 here is CASSYMGNQPQHF. CDR3 in DNA: TGTGCCAGCAGTTACATGGGAAATCAGCCCCAGCATTTT.

The V call is TRBV5-1, the J call TRBJ2-6; D is unclear. Germline CDR1 and CDR2: SGHRS and YFSETQ. CDR3 length: 16 amino acids. The V gene lost 4 bases and the J gene lost 4 bases, with 15 bases spanning the gap. CDR3 sequence reads: CASSPTPLTGANVLTF. Written as DNA, the CDR3 is TGCGCCAGCAGCCCCACCCCCCTCACCGGGGCCAACGTCCTGACTTTC.

The V and J genes are TRBV6-1 and TRBJ1-1; tentatively, D is TRBD1 (5 bases). The CDR3 sequence is 15 residues long. CDR1 is MNHNS, CDR2 SASEGT, per germline. Trimming cost V 4 bases and J 0 bases, with 12 bases left between them. CDR3 in amino acids: CASSGGWGLNTEAFF. Written as DNA, the CDR3 is TGTGCCAGCAGTGGAGGGTGGGGACTGAACACTGAAGCTTTCTTT.